Sequencing of this T cell receptor beta chain was carried out in a study of CD4 T cells in relation to SARS-CoV-2 and coronaviruses. Across the whole study: Shared crossreactive spike epitopes were mapped to their HLA restriction.

The unexposed donors gave CD4+ T cells in 2011-2018, prior to COVID-19. The cells were cultured for 10 days before CD4+ T cells were isolated. Each well had a few million PBMCs in 5% human AB serum with IL-2. TCRdb keeps only in-frame clones here, not all; method: immunoSEQ multiplex PCR. The sample lists about 22,000 clones; under 80% were seen once. This clone was observed once. Its antigen is as yet unknown. V lost 5 bases, J lost 6 bases, and 17 bases lay in between. CDR3 size: 15 residues. Germline-derived CDR1 and CDR2 are LGHNA and YNFKEQ. Overall study findings and caveats: No donor gave both pre-pandemic and post-infection samples.

Sequencing was done on a sample of CD4+ T cells from PBMCs, cultured in vitro. The receptor's source is a human donor in good health. The chain employs TRBV4-2 and TRBJ2-1; the D gene is possibly TRBD1 (5 bases). CDR3 DNA: TGTGCCAGCAGCACCCCACAGACCAGGGTCAATGAGCAGTTCTTC. Translated, it gives CASSTPQTRVNEQFF.